This is a list of T cell receptor beta chains from one sample in a study of cytomegalovirus exposure and HLA in healthy donors. The repertoire was sequenced with immunoSEQ multiplex PCR; TCRdb's copy has only in-frame clones and lacks some. This sample's table reports 55,000 to 75,000 clones. What was sequenced was PBMCs. Receptors originate from a male donor in good health and CMV-seronegative. Each CDR3 is given with its conserved first and last residue. Fields, in order: CDR3 length, V gene, D gene, J gene, CDR3 protein, CDR3 DNA. A D gene is named only where the DNA matches it firmly.

CDR3 length: 15; V gene: TRBV30; D gene: .; J gene: TRBJ1-2; CDR3 protein: CAWRAGQIGNYGYTF; CDR3 DNA: TGTGCCTGGAGAGCGGGACAAATAGGGAACTATGGCTACACCTTC
CDR3 length: 17; V gene: TRBV28; D gene: TRBD2; J gene: TRBJ2-1; CDR3 protein: CASSFQGLRGGDNEQFF; CDR3 DNA: TGTGCCAGCAGTTTCCAGGGGTTGCGGGGGGGAGACAATGAGCAGTTCTTC
CDR3 length: 16; V gene: TRBV28; D gene: TRBD1; J gene: TRBJ2-3; CDR3 protein: CASNPAGQGRKDTQYF; CDR3 DNA: TGTGCCAGCAACCCGGCCGGACAGGGGAGAAAAGATACGCAGTATTTT
CDR3 length: 13; V gene: TRBV5-1; D gene: .; J gene: TRBJ1-1; CDR3 protein: CASSLTGPTEAFF; CDR3 DNA: TGCGCCAGCAGCCTCACAGGGCCCACTGAAGCTTTCTTT
CDR3 length: 10; V gene: TRBV6-5; D gene: .; J gene: TRBJ2-1; CDR3 protein: CASSSVEQFF; CDR3 DNA: TGTGCCAGCAGTTCTGTGGAGCAGTTCTTC
CDR3 length: 14; V gene: TRBV6-5; D gene: TRBD1; J gene: TRBJ2-2; CDR3 protein: CASKRTGLPGELFF; CDR3 DNA: TGTGCCAGCAAGCGGACAGGGTTACCCGGGGAGCTGTTTTTT
CDR3 length: 15; V gene: TRBV4-3; D gene: .; J gene: TRBJ2-7; CDR3 protein: CASSQDGRSSYEQYF; CDR3 DNA: TGCGCCAGCAGCCAAGATGGGCGTTCTTCCTACGAGCAGTACTTC
CDR3 length: 13; V gene: TRBV30; D gene: .; J gene: TRBJ1-2; CDR3 protein: CAWSAGSNYGYTF; CDR3 DNA: TGTGCCTGGAGTGCCGGGAGTAACTATGGCTACACCTTC
CDR3 length: 12; V gene: TRBV6-6; D gene: .; J gene: TRBJ1-5; CDR3 protein: CASRGLRQPQHF; CDR3 DNA: TGTGCCAGCAGGGGGCTAAGGCAGCCCCAGCATTTT
CDR3 length: 13; V gene: TRBV6-1; D gene: .; J gene: TRBJ2-7; CDR3 protein: CASSGTPQREQYF; CDR3 DNA: TGTGCCAGCAGTGGGACACCCCAGAGGGAGCAGTACTTC
CDR3 length: 17; V gene: TRBV19; D gene: .; J gene: TRBJ2-1; CDR3 protein: CASSTVQQLGIHNEQFF; CDR3 DNA: TGTGCCAGTAGTACCGTACAACAACTAGGGATCCACAATGAGCAGTTCTTC
CDR3 length: 16; V gene: TRBV4-3; D gene: TRBD1; J gene: TRBJ1-2; CDR3 protein: CASSQFKGQGAIGYTF; CDR3 DNA: TGCGCCAGCAGCCAATTCAAGGGACAGGGGGCGATTGGCTACACCTTC
CDR3 length: 13; V gene: TRBV2; D gene: TRBD1; J gene: TRBJ1-4; CDR3 protein: CASSPGTGEKLFF; CDR3 DNA: TGTGCCAGCAGTCCCGGGACAGGGGAAAAACTGTTTTTT
CDR3 length: 16; V gene: TRBV2; D gene: .; J gene: TRBJ2-4; CDR3 protein: CASSSGSGIAKNIQYF; CDR3 DNA: TGTGCCAGCAGCAGCGGTAGCGGAATAGCCAAAAACATTCAGTACTTC
CDR3 length: 16; V gene: TRBV7-8; D gene: .; J gene: TRBJ1-1; CDR3 protein: CASSPIRGPRTTEAFF; CDR3 DNA: TGTGCCAGCAGCCCCATAAGGGGTCCTCGGACAACTGAAGCTTTCTTT
CDR3 length: 15; V gene: TRBV4-3; D gene: TRBD1; J gene: TRBJ2-7; CDR3 protein: CASSPRRTGDDEQYF; CDR3 DNA: TGCGCCAGCAGCCCGAGGAGGACAGGGGACGACGAGCAGTACTTC
CDR3 length: 15; V gene: TRBV28; D gene: .; J gene: TRBJ1-1; CDR3 protein: CASSFLEGMNTEAFF; CDR3 DNA: TGTGCCAGCAGTTTTTTGGAGGGGATGAACACTGAAGCTTTCTTT
CDR3 length: 19; V gene: TRBV4-2; D gene: .; J gene: TRBJ2-3; CDR3 protein: CASSQSTGLRGQITDTQYF; CDR3 DNA: TGTGCCAGCAGCCAATCAACCGGCCTAAGGGGACAAATCACAGATACGCAGTATTTT
CDR3 length: 16; V gene: TRBV19; D gene: .; J gene: TRBJ2-1; CDR3 protein: CASSIDRGLAYNEQFF; CDR3 DNA: TGTGCCAGTAGTATAGATCGGGGGTTAGCCTACAATGAGCAGTTCTTC
CDR3 length: 11; V gene: TRBV28; D gene: .; J gene: TRBJ2-7; CDR3 protein: CASSKGYEQYF; CDR3 DNA: TGTGCCAGCAGCAAGGGGTACGAGCAGTACTTC
CDR3 length: 17; V gene: TRBV4-1; D gene: .; J gene: TRBJ2-7; CDR3 protein: CASSQGNLRQVGDEQYF; CDR3 DNA: TGCGCCAGCAGCCAAGGGAACCTTAGACAGGTCGGGGACGAGCAGTACTTC
CDR3 length: 15; V gene: TRBV9; D gene: .; J gene: TRBJ1-4; CDR3 protein: CASSVEAGVGEKLFF; CDR3 DNA: TGTGCCAGCAGCGTAGAGGCAGGGGTGGGTGAAAAACTGTTTTTT
CDR3 length: 15; V gene: TRBV9; D gene: TRBD1; J gene: TRBJ1-2; CDR3 protein: CASSVEGAVNYGYTF; CDR3 DNA: TGTGCCAGCAGCGTAGAGGGGGCGGTTAACTATGGCTACACCTTC
CDR3 length: 14; V gene: TRBV5-1; D gene: .; J gene: TRBJ2-7; CDR3 protein: CASSLVGFAYEQYF; CDR3 DNA: TGCGCCAGCAGCTTGGTCGGTTTCGCCTACGAGCAGTACTTC
CDR3 length: 12; V gene: TRBV29-1; D gene: .; J gene: TRBJ1-1; CDR3 protein: CSVTGPGTEAFF; CDR3 DNA: TGCAGCGTTACAGGACCGGGCACTGAAGCTTTCTTT
CDR3 length: 18; V gene: TRBV27; D gene: TRBD1; J gene: TRBJ2-2; CDR3 protein: CASSLGQGRPPDTGELFF; CDR3 DNA: TGTGCCAGCAGTTTGGGACAGGGGCGTCCCCCGGACACCGGGGAGCTGTTTTTT
CDR3 length: 15; V gene: TRBV2; D gene: .; J gene: TRBJ2-1; CDR3 protein: CASSGRLAASNEQFF; CDR3 DNA: TGTGCCAGCAGTGGTCGGCTAGCCGCCTCCAATGAGCAGTTCTTC
CDR3 length: 21; V gene: TRBV14; D gene: .; J gene: TRBJ1-5; CDR3 protein: CASSPRRSEQATGDSNQPQHF; CDR3 DNA: TGTGCCAGCAGCCCCCGAAGATCCGAACAGGCCACGGGGGATAGCAATCAGCCCCAGCACTTT
CDR3 length: 16; V gene: TRBV9; D gene: TRBD2; J gene: TRBJ2-3; CDR3 protein: CASSVGVGGRLDTQYF; CDR3 DNA: TGTGCCAGCAGCGTAGGGGTGGGAGGGCGTCTAGATACGCAGTATTTT
CDR3 length: 13; V gene: TRBV4-3; D gene: .; J gene: TRBJ1-4; CDR3 protein: CASSQDRNEKLFF; CDR3 DNA: TGCGCCAGCAGCCAAGATCGTAATGAAAAACTGTTTTTT
CDR3 length: 16; V gene: TRBV28; D gene: .; J gene: TRBJ2-5; CDR3 protein: CASSLLGGRDQETQYF; CDR3 DNA: TGTGCCAGCAGTTTACTCGGGGGGCGAGACCAAGAGACCCAGTACTTC
CDR3 length: 14; V gene: TRBV6-5; D gene: .; J gene: TRBJ2-2; CDR3 protein: CASSRGGAVGELFF; CDR3 DNA: TGTGCCAGCAGCCGTGGTGGGGCCGTCGGGGAGCTGTTTTTT
CDR3 length: 18; V gene: TRBV7-8; D gene: TRBD2; J gene: TRBJ2-1; CDR3 protein: CASGTGLAGGKFYNEQFF; CDR3 DNA: TGTGCCAGCGGAACTGGACTAGCGGGAGGGAAATTCTACAATGAGCAGTTCTTC
CDR3 length: 14; V gene: TRBV9; D gene: TRBD2; J gene: TRBJ2-1; CDR3 protein: CASSVGTSGEGGFF; CDR3 DNA: TGTGCCAGCAGCGTAGGGACTAGCGGGGAGGGAGGTTTCTTC
CDR3 length: 15; V gene: TRBV4-2; D gene: TRBD1; J gene: TRBJ1-2; CDR3 protein: CASSGQGYTNYGYTF; CDR3 DNA: TGTGCCAGCAGCGGACAGGGGTATACTAACTATGGCTACACCTTC
CDR3 length: 16; V gene: TRBV18; D gene: .; J gene: TRBJ1-3; CDR3 protein: CASSPPPRTLGNTIYF; CDR3 DNA: TGTGCCAGCTCACCACCGCCAAGGACACTAGGAAACACCATATATTTT
CDR3 length: 13; V gene: TRBV30; D gene: TRBD2; J gene: TRBJ2-1; CDR3 protein: CAWASGSYNEQFF; CDR3 DNA: TGTGCCTGGGCTAGCGGGAGTTACAATGAGCAGTTCTTC
CDR3 length: 14; V gene: TRBV10-3; D gene: .; J gene: TRBJ2-7; CDR3 protein: CASKGGAGPYEQYF; CDR3 DNA: TGTGCCTCTAAAGGCGGAGCGGGCCCCTACGAGCAGTACTTC
CDR3 length: 15; V gene: TRBV4-1; D gene: .; J gene: TRBJ1-2; CDR3 protein: CASSQDLDGDYGYTF; CDR3 DNA: TGCGCCAGCAGCCAAGATCTGGACGGGGACTATGGCTACACCTTC
CDR3 length: 12; V gene: TRBV7-9; D gene: .; J gene: TRBJ2-3; CDR3 protein: CASSLRTDTQYF; CDR3 DNA: TGTGCCAGCAGCCTACGGACAGATACGCAGTATTTT
CDR3 length: 15; V gene: TRBV30; D gene: TRBD1; J gene: TRBJ1-3; CDR3 protein: CAWSIGTGAGNTIYF; CDR3 DNA: TGTGCCTGGAGTATCGGGACAGGGGCTGGAAACACCATATATTTT
CDR3 length: 13; V gene: TRBV7-2; D gene: .; J gene: TRBJ2-7; CDR3 protein: CASSRTSAYEQYF; CDR3 DNA: TGTGCCAGCAGCCGGACAAGCGCCTACGAGCAGTACTTC
CDR3 length: 15; V gene: TRBV7-2; D gene: TRBD1; J gene: TRBJ1-4; CDR3 protein: CASSFAGTGNEKLFF; CDR3 DNA: TGTGCCAGCAGCTTTGCCGGGACAGGGAATGAAAAACTGTTTTTT